A selection of T cell receptor beta chains follows, all from one sample in a study of cytomegalovirus exposure and HLA in healthy donors. Measured with immunoSEQ multiplex PCR; TCRdb has only the in-frame clones, and not every one. The data show 150,000 to 200,000 clones, around three quarters seen once. Sequencing input: PBMCs. These receptors all come from a woman in her forties or fifties in good health and CMV-seronegative. Each CDR3 is given with its conserved first and last residue. Each record gives: clone size, V gene, CDR3 length, J gene, D gene, CDR3 protein, CDR3 DNA. D genes are given only for firm matches. Some rows mark clone size as missing; the rest say once, few, many or name a class of expanded clone.

abundance: .; v_gene: TRBV13; len: 14; j_gene: TRBJ2-7; d_gene: .; CDR3aa: CASSLVGPRYEQYF; CDR3nt: TGTGCCAGCAGCTTAGTGGGGCCCCGCTACGAGCAGTACTTC
abundance: once; v_gene: TRBV7-9; len: 17; j_gene: TRBJ2-3; d_gene: TRBD1; CDR3aa: CASSHRTGKYNSDTQYF; CDR3nt: TGTGCCAGCAGCCACCGGACAGGGAAGTACAACTCAGATACGCAGTATTTT
abundance: .; v_gene: TRBV7-2; len: 15; j_gene: TRBJ1-1; d_gene: .; CDR3aa: CASSLVGGGSTEAFF; CDR3nt: TGTGCCAGCAGCTTAGTCGGCGGGGGGTCCACTGAAGCTTTCTTT
abundance: few; v_gene: TRBV18; len: 13; j_gene: TRBJ2-5; d_gene: TRBD2; CDR3aa: CASSPGLEETQYF; CDR3nt: TGTGCCAGCTCACCAGGACTAGAAGAGACCCAGTACTTC
abundance: .; v_gene: TRBV4-2; len: 15; j_gene: TRBJ2-2; d_gene: .; CDR3aa: CASSQGAGDTGELFF; CDR3nt: TGTGCCAGCAGCCAAGGAGCAGGGGACACCGGGGAGCTGTTTTTT
abundance: .; v_gene: TRBV5-4; len: 16; j_gene: TRBJ2-2; d_gene: .; CDR3aa: CASSPRGGANTGELFF; CDR3nt: TGTGCCAGCAGCCCACGGGGCGGGGCGAACACCGGGGAGCTGTTTTTT
abundance: .; v_gene: TRBV4-1; len: 17; j_gene: TRBJ1-1; d_gene: TRBD1; CDR3aa: CASRPGDRGRGNTEAFF; CDR3nt: TGCGCCAGCAGACCAGGGGACAGGGGGCGGGGGAACACTGAAGCTTTCTTT
abundance: .; v_gene: TRBV29-1; len: 14; j_gene: TRBJ1-5; d_gene: TRBD1; CDR3aa: CSVQQGVGNQPQHF; CDR3nt: TGCAGCGTTCAACAGGGGGTTGGTAATCAGCCCCAGCATTTT
abundance: few; v_gene: TRBV5-1; len: 15; j_gene: TRBJ2-1; d_gene: TRBD2; CDR3aa: CASSLSPGGPNEQFF; CDR3nt: TGCGCCAGCAGCTTGAGTCCGGGGGGGCCCAATGAGCAGTTCTTC
abundance: .; v_gene: TRBV6-5; len: 14; j_gene: TRBJ1-1; d_gene: TRBD1; CDR3aa: CASSYDRVNTEAFF; CDR3nt: TGTGCCAGCAGCTACGACAGGGTGAACACTGAAGCTTTCTTT
abundance: .; v_gene: TRBV11-2; len: 15; j_gene: TRBJ2-7; d_gene: TRBD1; CDR3aa: CASRDTRQGTYEQYF; CDR3nt: TGTGCCAGCAGGGACACCCGACAGGGAACCTACGAGCAGTACTTC
abundance: .; v_gene: TRBV19; len: 13; j_gene: TRBJ2-1; d_gene: .; CDR3aa: CASSTTSSNEQFF; CDR3nt: TGTGCCAGTAGTACGACTAGTTCAAATGAGCAGTTCTTC
abundance: once; v_gene: TRBV27; len: 14; j_gene: TRBJ2-2; d_gene: TRBD2; CDR3aa: CASSFGGAGGELFF; CDR3nt: TGTGCCAGCAGTTTCGGGGGGGCGGGCGGGGAGCTGTTTTTT
abundance: .; v_gene: TRBV9; len: 14; j_gene: TRBJ1-4; d_gene: TRBD1; CDR3aa: CASSATGGGEKLFF; CDR3nt: TGTGCCAGCAGCGCAACAGGGGGGGGTGAAAAACTGTTTTTT
abundance: .; v_gene: TRBV30; len: 16; j_gene: TRBJ2-7; d_gene: .; CDR3aa: CAWSLPQGPSSYEQYF; CDR3nt: TGTGCCTGGAGTTTACCACAGGGACCGAGCTCCTACGAGCAGTACTTC
abundance: once; v_gene: TRBV28; len: 13; j_gene: TRBJ2-7; d_gene: TRBD2; CDR3aa: CATSGGRPYEQYF; CDR3nt: TGTGCCACCTCGGGGGGGAGACCCTACGAGCAGTACTTC
abundance: once; v_gene: TRBV6-6; len: 16; j_gene: TRBJ1-6; d_gene: TRBD1; CDR3aa: CASSYSMDRGYSPLHF; CDR3nt: TGTGCCAGCAGTTACTCGATGGACAGGGGTTATTCACCCCTCCACTTT
abundance: few; v_gene: TRBV19; len: 17; j_gene: TRBJ2-6; d_gene: .; CDR3aa: CASRVTQGRSGANVLTF; CDR3nt: TGTGCCAGTAGGGTTACTCAGGGGCGCTCTGGGGCCAACGTCCTGACTTTC
abundance: once; v_gene: TRBV19; len: 16; j_gene: TRBJ1-5; d_gene: TRBD1; CDR3aa: CASSAGTGLSNQPQHF; CDR3nt: TGTGCCAGTAGTGCTGGGACAGGCCTTAGCAATCAGCCCCAGCATTTT
abundance: .; v_gene: TRBV28; len: 15; j_gene: TRBJ1-5; d_gene: .; CDR3aa: CASIGGAMGNQPQHF; CDR3nt: TGTGCCAGCATAGGGGGGGCGATGGGCAATCAGCCCCAGCATTTT
abundance: .; v_gene: TRBV7-2; len: 17; j_gene: TRBJ2-1; d_gene: TRBD1; CDR3aa: CASSRRRGDRASNEQFF; CDR3nt: TGTGCCAGCAGCCGCCGGAGAGGGGACAGGGCCTCCAATGAGCAGTTCTTC
abundance: few; v_gene: TRBV19; len: 14; j_gene: TRBJ1-1; d_gene: .; CDR3aa: CASRVQGDGTEAFF; CDR3nt: TGTGCCAGTAGGGTACAGGGAGATGGCACTGAAGCTTTCTTT
abundance: .; v_gene: TRBV29-1; len: 12; j_gene: TRBJ2-2; d_gene: .; CDR3aa: CSGRGRAGELFF; CDR3nt: TGCAGCGGAAGGGGGAGGGCCGGGGAGCTGTTTTTT
abundance: .; v_gene: TRBV11-1; len: 18; j_gene: TRBJ2-2; d_gene: TRBD1; CDR3aa: CASSLVPGQGVNTGELFF; CDR3nt: TGTGCCAGCAGCTTAGTACCGGGACAGGGGGTGAACACCGGGGAGCTGTTTTTT
abundance: few; v_gene: TRBV9; len: 14; j_gene: TRBJ1-1; d_gene: .; CDR3aa: CASSQTSGNTEAFF; CDR3nt: TGTGCCAGCAGCCAAACCTCGGGGAACACTGAAGCTTTCTTT
abundance: .; v_gene: TRBV9; len: 17; j_gene: TRBJ2-1; d_gene: TRBD2; CDR3aa: CASSVGRGGSSYNEQFF; CDR3nt: TGTGCCAGCAGCGTAGGTCGCGGGGGTAGCTCTTACAATGAGCAGTTCTTC
abundance: few; v_gene: TRBV29-1; len: 13; j_gene: TRBJ2-7; d_gene: TRBD2; CDR3aa: CSVGISGGYEQYF; CDR3nt: TGCAGCGTTGGAATTAGCGGGGGGTACGAGCAGTACTTC
abundance: .; v_gene: TRBV4-3; len: 15; j_gene: TRBJ2-5; d_gene: TRBD2; CDR3aa: CASSQELAGAETQYF; CDR3nt: TGCGCCAGCAGCCAGGAGCTAGCGGGAGCAGAGACCCAGTACTTC
abundance: once; v_gene: TRBV13; len: 15; j_gene: TRBJ2-7; d_gene: .; CDR3aa: CASSLRGIGLGEQYF; CDR3nt: TGTGCCAGCAGCTTAAGAGGGATAGGGTTAGGCGAGCAGTACTTC
abundance: .; v_gene: TRBV18; len: 15; j_gene: TRBJ1-2; d_gene: .; CDR3aa: CASSFSGVENYGYTF; CDR3nt: TGTGCCAGCTCCTTTTCCGGGGTGGAGAACTATGGCTACACCTTC
abundance: .; v_gene: TRBV5-5; len: 15; j_gene: TRBJ1-5; d_gene: TRBD1; CDR3aa: CASSPTGGPHQPQHF; CDR3nt: TGTGCCAGCAGCCCGACAGGGGGGCCCCATCAGCCCCAGCATTTT
abundance: .; v_gene: TRBV27; len: 14; j_gene: TRBJ2-1; d_gene: TRBD1; CDR3aa: CASSLGQGLHEQFF; CDR3nt: TGTGCCAGCAGCCTGGGACAGGGCCTCCATGAGCAGTTCTTC
abundance: few; v_gene: TRBV14; len: 18; j_gene: TRBJ2-2; d_gene: TRBD1; CDR3aa: CASSQQKGQGANTGELFF; CDR3nt: TGTGCCAGCAGCCAACAGAAAGGACAGGGCGCTAACACCGGGGAGCTGTTTTTT
abundance: .; v_gene: TRBV7-3; len: 14; j_gene: TRBJ2-3; d_gene: .; CDR3aa: CASSSSGGTDTQYF; CDR3nt: TGTGCCAGCAGCTCCTCGGGGGGCACAGATACGCAGTATTTT
abundance: .; v_gene: TRBV28; len: 13; j_gene: TRBJ1-1; d_gene: .; CDR3aa: CASSLVPGTEAFF; CDR3nt: TGTGCCAGCAGTCTCGTTCCCGGCACTGAAGCTTTCTTT
abundance: few; v_gene: TRBV30; len: 14; j_gene: TRBJ2-2; d_gene: .; CDR3aa: CAWAQAGGSGELFF; CDR3nt: TGTGCCTGGGCCCAAGCGGGCGGCTCCGGGGAGCTGTTTTTT
abundance: .; v_gene: TRBV7-3; len: 15; j_gene: TRBJ2-5; d_gene: TRBD2; CDR3aa: CASSLFPSAGETQYF; CDR3nt: TGTGCCAGCAGCTTATTCCCCTCAGCGGGGGAGACCCAGTACTTC
abundance: .; v_gene: TRBV9; len: 19; j_gene: TRBJ2-5; d_gene: TRBD1; CDR3aa: CASSVRQGAVGNLQETQYF; CDR3nt: TGTGCCAGCAGCGTCCGACAGGGGGCAGTCGGGAATCTCCAAGAGACCCAGTACTTC
abundance: .; v_gene: TRBV11-2; len: 15; j_gene: TRBJ2-7; d_gene: TRBD2; CDR3aa: CASSFPLAGKYGQYF; CDR3nt: TGTGCCAGCAGCTTCCCCCTAGCGGGGAAGTACGGGCAGTACTTC
abundance: few; v_gene: TRBV9; len: 15; j_gene: TRBJ2-7; d_gene: TRBD1; CDR3aa: CASSVEGQGAYEQYF; CDR3nt: TGTGCCAGCAGCGTGGAAGGACAGGGCGCCTACGAGCAGTACTTC
abundance: .; v_gene: TRBV2; len: 16; j_gene: TRBJ1-4; d_gene: .; CDR3aa: CASSEARLGGNEKLFF; CDR3nt: TGTGCCAGCAGTGAAGCTCGACTGGGGGGTAATGAAAAACTGTTTTTT
abundance: once; v_gene: TRBV18; len: 18; j_gene: TRBJ1-1; d_gene: TRBD1; CDR3aa: CASSPIGQGASRHTEAFF; CDR3nt: TGTGCCAGCTCACCAATCGGACAGGGGGCGTCGCGCCACACTGAAGCTTTCTTT
abundance: .; v_gene: TRBV5-1; len: 15; j_gene: TRBJ2-1; d_gene: TRBD1; CDR3aa: CASSSGTGIANEQFF; CDR3nt: TGCGCCAGCAGCTCCGGGACAGGGATCGCCAATGAGCAGTTCTTC
abundance: .; v_gene: TRBV18; len: 14; j_gene: TRBJ2-1; d_gene: .; CDR3aa: CASSPKAQGGEQFF; CDR3nt: TGTGCCAGCTCACCCAAGGCCCAGGGCGGTGAGCAGTTCTTC
abundance: .; v_gene: TRBV5-1; len: 16; j_gene: TRBJ1-5; d_gene: .; CDR3aa: CASSFSGSYSNQPQHF; CDR3nt: TGCGCCAGCAGCTTCTCAGGGTCCTATAGCAATCAGCCCCAGCATTTT
abundance: .; v_gene: TRBV7-6; len: 15; j_gene: TRBJ2-7; d_gene: .; CDR3aa: CASSARDGAPGEQYF; CDR3nt: TGTGCCAGCAGCGCCCGCGATGGGGCCCCGGGTGAGCAGTACTTC
abundance: .; v_gene: TRBV28; len: 16; j_gene: TRBJ1-4; d_gene: .; CDR3aa: CASSLFRGATNEKLFF; CDR3nt: TGTGCCAGCAGTTTATTCAGGGGAGCAACTAATGAAAAACTGTTTTTT
abundance: .; v_gene: TRBV4-3; len: 14; j_gene: TRBJ1-2; d_gene: TRBD1; CDR3aa: CASSRQGAAYGYTF; CDR3nt: TGCGCCAGCAGCCGACAGGGGGCGGCTTATGGCTACACCTTC
abundance: .; v_gene: TRBV18; len: 12; j_gene: TRBJ1-1; d_gene: TRBD1; CDR3aa: CASSTGEAEAFF; CDR3nt: TGTGCCAGCTCAACAGGGGAGGCTGAAGCTTTCTTT